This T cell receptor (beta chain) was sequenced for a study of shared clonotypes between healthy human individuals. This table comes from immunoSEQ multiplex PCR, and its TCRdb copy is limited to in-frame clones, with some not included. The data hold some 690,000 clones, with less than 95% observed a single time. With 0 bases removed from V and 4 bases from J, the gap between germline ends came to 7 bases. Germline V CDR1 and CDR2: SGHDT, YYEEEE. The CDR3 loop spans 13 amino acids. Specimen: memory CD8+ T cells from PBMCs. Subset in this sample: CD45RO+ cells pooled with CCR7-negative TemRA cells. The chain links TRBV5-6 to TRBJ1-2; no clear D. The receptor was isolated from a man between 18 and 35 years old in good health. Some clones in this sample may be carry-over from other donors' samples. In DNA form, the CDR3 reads TGTGCCAGCAGCTTGGAGGGTACCTATGGCTACACCTTC. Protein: CASSLEGTYGYTF.